The 12 T cell receptor beta chains reported below all come from one sample, sequenced in a study of cytomegalovirus exposure and HLA in healthy donors. Use of 60 Vbeta and 13 Jbeta primers characterized the PCR. Sequencing was performed with immunoSEQ multiplex PCR; in TCRdb, only in-frame clones are kept and a portion is missing. The sample includes 210,000 or so clones, about 75% of them seen just once. The sequencing input was PBMCs. These receptors all come from a man aged 18 to 30 in good health and CMV-seronegative.

This clone came up once. The chain carries TRBV19 and TRBJ2-2, with 8 bases fitting TRBD2. Germline loops: CDR1 LNHDA, CDR2 SQIVND (reference sequence). V shed 0 bases and J 5 bases; nucleotides not matched to a gene: 8. The CDR3 is 17 amino acids. CDR3 nucleotides: TGTGCCAGTAGTATAGATCTAACGGGAGGGCCGACCGGGGAGCTGTTTTTT. As protein: CASSIDLTGGPTGELFF.

V is TRBV6-5 and J is TRBJ1-1; 10 bases match TRBD1. The CDR3 extends over 14 amino acids. The V gene's germline CDR1 is MNHEY and CDR2 SVGAGI. The junction had 1 base not matched to a gene; V was cut back by 6 bases and J by 0 bases. This CDR3 is CASRGQGLNTEAFF. CDR3 DNA: TGTGCCAGCAGGGGACAGGGGCTGAACACTGAAGCTTTCTTT.

This clone came up once. This chain uses TRBV6-1 with TRBJ1-5, with 7 bases matching TRBD1. J was trimmed by 3 bases and V by 3 bases; bases with no gene match: 5. The CDR3 is 15 residues long. Germline V lookup: CDR1 MNHNS, CDR2 SASEGT. CDR3 region: CASSDQGGNNQPQHF. The CDR3 bases are TGTGCCAGCAGTGATCAGGGGGGTAACAATCAGCCCCAGCATTTT.

The chain combines TRBV1 with TRBJ2-2; TRBD2 is taken as the D call from the table, unchecked against the DNA. TRBV1 is recorded as a pseudogene. This CDR3 is 16 amino acids long. The CDR3 DNA reads as TGCACCAGCAGCCAATACAATTATCGGGATCCCGGGGAGCTGTTTTTT. It codes for CTSSQYNYRDPGELFF.

The chain links TRBV19 to TRBJ1-4; D not resolved. The CDR3 totals 14 residues. V was clipped by 6 bases and J by 0 bases, with 8 bases between them. The germline CDR1 and CDR2 sequences are LNHDA and SQIVND (reference sequence). CDR3 DNA: TGTGCCAGTAGACAGATTGCAACTAATGAAAAACTGTTTTTT. Amino acid sequence: CASRQIATNEKLFF.

The rearrangement joins TRBV6-4 to TRBJ2-7; 8 bases fit TRBD2. Per the germline V gene, CDR1 is MRHNA and CDR2 is SNTAGT. There are 15 residues in the CDR3. V shed 7 bases, J shed 2 bases, and the junction held 10 bases outside the gene matches. CDR3: CASTVAGIFAYEQYF. The CDR3 DNA sequence: TGTGCCAGCACGGTAGCGGGGATTTTTGCCTACGAGCAGTACTTC.

Of note for this clone: This CDR3 is also generated by other DNA sequences in the sample. The chain uses TRBV4-3 and TRBJ2-7, with D hard to call. The CDR3 is 13 residues long. Germline V gene lookup returns CDR1 LGHNA and CDR2 YSLEER. The V and J ends lost 0 bases and 1 base respectively, with 4 bases between them. CDR3 DNA sequence: TGCGCCAGCAGCCAAGACAGATCCTACGAGCAGTACTTC. This codes for CASSQDRSYEQYF.

The gene calls are TRBV19 and TRBJ2-1, with 10 bases that match TRBD1. Losses at the gene ends were 3 bases for V and 6 bases for J; bases not matched to a gene: 8. The V gene's germline CDR1 is LNHDA and CDR2 SQIVND (reference sequence). The CDR3 extends over 16 amino acids. CDR3 DNA: TGTGCCAGTAGTATTCGACAGGGGGCGAGGACCAATGAGCAGTTCTTC. Protein sequence: CASSIRQGARTNEQFF. The complete variable domain, with remaining parts taken from reference TRBV19 and TRBJ2-1, reads DGGITQSPKYLFRKEGQNVTLSCEQNLNHDAMYWYRQDPGQGLRLIYYSQIVNDFQKGDIAEGYSVSREKKESFPLTVTSAQKNPTAFYLCASSIRQGARTNEQFFGPGTRLTVL.

The chain carries TRBV7-6 and TRBJ1-6, with TRBD1 identical over 9 bases. With V trimmed by 5 bases and J by 6 bases, 2 bases remained unmatched. Germline lookup yields CDR1 SGHVS and CDR2 FNYEAQ. The length of the CDR3 is 14 residues. DNA for the CDR3: TGTGCCAGCAGCCCGACAGGGGGTAATTCACCCCTCCACTTT. This sequence encodes CASSPTGGNSPLHF.

This clone was picked up a small number of times. The rearrangement joins TRBV5-4 to TRBJ2-1; maybe TRBD1 (6 bases). Trimming pared 0 bases from V and 4 bases from J, leaving 11 bases between. The CDR3 sequence is 15 residues long. Per the germline V gene, CDR1 is SGHNT and CDR2 is YYREEE (reference sequence). The CDR3 region is CASSLGGPVYNEQFF. Here the CDR3 DNA reads TGTGCCAGCAGCTTGGGGGGGCCGGTATACAATGAGCAGTTCTTC. Together with reference TRBV5-4 and TRBJ2-1, the CDR3 gives the full variable domain: ETGVTQSPTHLIKTRGQQVTLRCSSQSGHNTVSWYQQALGQGPQFIFQYYREEENGRGNFPPRFSGLQFPNYSSELNVNALELDDSALYLCASSLGGPVYNEQFFGPGTRLTVL.

The rearrangement uses TRBV5-8 and TRBJ2-7; 9 bases align to TRBD1. This CDR3 spans 14 amino acids. CDR1 and CDR2 from the germline V gene are SGHTS and YDEGEE. V shed 4 bases, J shed 4 bases, and the junction held 6 bases outside the gene matches. Here the CDR3 DNA reads TGTGCCAGCAGCAGGGGACAGGGAGGGTACGAGCAGTACTTC. Protein product: CASSRGQGGYEQYF.

The rearrangement links TRBV5-1 to TRBJ2-3; 10 positions agree with TRBD2. V lost 3 bases, J lost 1 base, and 2 bases stayed unmatched. Germline-derived CDR1 and CDR2 are SGHRS and YFSETQ. CDR3 length: 15 residues. The CDR3 protein is CASSSGLAGTDTQYF. The CDR3 DNA reads as TGCGCCAGCAGCTCCGGACTAGCGGGCACAGATACGCAGTATTTT.